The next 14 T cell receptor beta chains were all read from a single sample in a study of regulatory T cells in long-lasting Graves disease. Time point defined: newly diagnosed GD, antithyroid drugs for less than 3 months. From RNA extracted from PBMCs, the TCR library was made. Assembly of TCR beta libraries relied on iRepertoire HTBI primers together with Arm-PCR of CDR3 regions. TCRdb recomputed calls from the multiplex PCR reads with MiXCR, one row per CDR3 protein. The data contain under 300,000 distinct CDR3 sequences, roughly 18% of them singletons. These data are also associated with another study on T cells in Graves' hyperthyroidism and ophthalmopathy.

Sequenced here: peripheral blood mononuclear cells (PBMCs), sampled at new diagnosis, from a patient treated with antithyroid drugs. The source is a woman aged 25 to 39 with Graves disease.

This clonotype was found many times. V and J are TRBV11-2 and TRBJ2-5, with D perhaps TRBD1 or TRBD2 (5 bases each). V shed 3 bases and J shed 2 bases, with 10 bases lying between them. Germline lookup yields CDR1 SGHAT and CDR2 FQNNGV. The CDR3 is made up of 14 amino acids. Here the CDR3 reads CASSLGTVQETQYF. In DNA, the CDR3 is TGTGCCAGCAGCTTGGGGACCGTGCAAGAGACCCAGTACTTC. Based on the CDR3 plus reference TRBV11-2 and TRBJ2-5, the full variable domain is EAGVAQSPRYKIIEKRQSVAFWCNPISGHATLYWYQQILGQGPKLLIQFQNNGVVDDSQLPKDRFSAERLKGVDSTLKIQPAKLEDSAVYLCASSLGTVQETQYFGPGTRLLVL.

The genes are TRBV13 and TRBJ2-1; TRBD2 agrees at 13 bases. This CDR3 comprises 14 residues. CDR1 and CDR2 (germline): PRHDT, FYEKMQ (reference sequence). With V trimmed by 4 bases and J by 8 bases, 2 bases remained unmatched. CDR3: CASSSLAGGDEQFF. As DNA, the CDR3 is TGTGCCAGCAGCTCACTAGCGGGGGGGGATGAGCAGTTCTTC.

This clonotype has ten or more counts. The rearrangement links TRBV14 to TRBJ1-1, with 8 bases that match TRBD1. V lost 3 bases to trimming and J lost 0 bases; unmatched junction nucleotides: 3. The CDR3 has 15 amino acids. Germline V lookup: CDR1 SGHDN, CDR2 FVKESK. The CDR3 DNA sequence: TGTGCCAGCAGCCACAGACAGGGGATGAACACTGAAGCTTTCTTT. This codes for CASSHRQGMNTEAFF. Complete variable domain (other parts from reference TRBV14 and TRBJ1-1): EAGVTQFPSHSVIEKGQTVTLRCDPISGHDNLYWYRRVMGKEIKFLLHFVKESKQDESGMPNNRFLAERTGGTYSTLKVQPAELEDSGVYFCASSHRQGMNTEAFFGQGTRLTVV.

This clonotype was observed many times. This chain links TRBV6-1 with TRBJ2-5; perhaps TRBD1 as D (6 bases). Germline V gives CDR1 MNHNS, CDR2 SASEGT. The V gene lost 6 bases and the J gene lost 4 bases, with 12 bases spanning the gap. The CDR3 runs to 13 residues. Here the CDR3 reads CASSSLRGETQYF. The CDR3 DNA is TGTGCCAGCAGCTCCCTCAGGGGAGAGACCCAGTACTTC.

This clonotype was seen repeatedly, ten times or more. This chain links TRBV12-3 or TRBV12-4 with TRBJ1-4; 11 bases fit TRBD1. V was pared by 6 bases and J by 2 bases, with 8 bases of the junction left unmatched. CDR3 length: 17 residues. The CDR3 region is CASRKGQGELTNEKLFF. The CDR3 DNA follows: TGTGCCAGCAGGAAGGGACAGGGGGAGCTGACTAATGAAAAACTGTTTTTT.

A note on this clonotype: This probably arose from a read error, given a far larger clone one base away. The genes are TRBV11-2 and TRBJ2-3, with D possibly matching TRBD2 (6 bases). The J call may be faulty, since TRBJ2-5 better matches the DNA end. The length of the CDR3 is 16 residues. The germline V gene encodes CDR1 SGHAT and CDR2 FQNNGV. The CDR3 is CASSLGGLPRSETQYF. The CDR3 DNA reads TGTGCCAGCAGCTTAGGGGGACTCCCGAGGTCGGAGACCCAGTACTTC.

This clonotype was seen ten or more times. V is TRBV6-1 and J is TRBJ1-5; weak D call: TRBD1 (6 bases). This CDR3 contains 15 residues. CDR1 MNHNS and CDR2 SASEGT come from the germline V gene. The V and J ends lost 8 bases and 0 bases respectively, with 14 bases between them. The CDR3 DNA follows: TGTGCCAGCGGAACGACAGGCTATAGCAATCAGCCCCAGCATTTT. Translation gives CASGTTGYSNQPQHF.

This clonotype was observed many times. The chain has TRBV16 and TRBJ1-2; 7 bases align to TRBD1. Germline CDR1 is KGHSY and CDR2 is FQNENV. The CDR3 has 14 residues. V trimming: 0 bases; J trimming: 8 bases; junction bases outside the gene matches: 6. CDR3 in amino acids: CASSQSYTGVGYTF. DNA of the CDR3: TGTGCCAGCAGCCAATCTTACACAGGGGTCGGCTACACCTTC.

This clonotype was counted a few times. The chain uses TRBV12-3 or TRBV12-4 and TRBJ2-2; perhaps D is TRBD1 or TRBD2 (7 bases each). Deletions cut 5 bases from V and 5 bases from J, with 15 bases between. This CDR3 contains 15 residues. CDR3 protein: CASSPGGEVTGELFF. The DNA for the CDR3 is TGTGCCAGCAGTCCAGGGGGGGAAGTTACCGGGGAGCTGTTTTTT.

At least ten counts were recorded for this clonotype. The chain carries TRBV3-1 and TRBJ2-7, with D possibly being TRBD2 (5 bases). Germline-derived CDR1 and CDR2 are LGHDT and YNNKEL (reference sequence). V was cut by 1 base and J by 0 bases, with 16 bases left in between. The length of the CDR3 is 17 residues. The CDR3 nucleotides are TGTGCCAGCAGCCAAGCGGGAATGGGGTTGAGCTCCTACGAGCAGTACTTC. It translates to CASSQAGMGLSSYEQYF.

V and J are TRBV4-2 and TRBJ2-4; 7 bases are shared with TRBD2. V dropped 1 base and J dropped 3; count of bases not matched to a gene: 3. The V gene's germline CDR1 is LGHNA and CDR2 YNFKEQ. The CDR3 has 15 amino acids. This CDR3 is CASSQGGGNKNIQYF. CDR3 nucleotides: TGTGCCAGCAGCCAAGGGGGGGGGAACAAAAACATTCAGTACTTC.

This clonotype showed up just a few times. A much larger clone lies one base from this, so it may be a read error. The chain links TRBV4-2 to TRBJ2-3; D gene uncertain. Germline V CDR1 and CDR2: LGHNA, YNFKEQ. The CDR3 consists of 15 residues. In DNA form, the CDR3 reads TGTGCCGGCAGCCAAGAGGACGACCGCACGTATACGCAGTATTTT. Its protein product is CAGSQEDDRTYTQYF.

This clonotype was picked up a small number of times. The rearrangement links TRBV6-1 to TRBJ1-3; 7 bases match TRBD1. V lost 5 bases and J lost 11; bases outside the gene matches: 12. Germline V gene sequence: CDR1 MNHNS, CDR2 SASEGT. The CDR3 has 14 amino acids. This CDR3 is CASSQHSTGRSIYF. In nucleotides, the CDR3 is TGTGCCAGCAGTCAACATTCGACAGGGAGATCCATATATTTT.

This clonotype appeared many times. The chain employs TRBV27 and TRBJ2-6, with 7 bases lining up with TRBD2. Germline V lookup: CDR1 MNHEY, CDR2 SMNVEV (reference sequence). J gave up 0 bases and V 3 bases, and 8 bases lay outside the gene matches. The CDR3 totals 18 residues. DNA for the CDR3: TGTGCCAGCAGTTTCGGGGGGACTTACCACTCTGGGGCCAACGTCCTGACTTTC. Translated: CASSFGGTYHSGANVLTF.